The 7 T cell receptor beta chains in this list originate from one sample, sequenced in a study of cytomegalovirus exposure and HLA in healthy donors. Researchers ran the PCR with 60 Vbeta and 13 Jbeta primers. TCRdb's table, derived via immunoSEQ multiplex PCR, lists solely in-frame clones and lacks some. The table lists some 45,000 clones, 87% of them singletons. Sequenced sample: PBMCs. The receptors were gathered from a woman aged 40 to 55 in good health and CMV-seropositive.

This clone appeared once. The rearrangement uses TRBV19 and TRBJ2-2, with 8 bases identical to TRBD1. CDR3 length: 16 residues. V trimming: 7 bases; J trimming: 6 bases; junction bases outside the gene matches: 13. CDR1 and CDR2 (germline): LNHDA, SQIVND (reference sequence). CDR3 amino acids: CASMPTGTGRAGELFF. In DNA, the CDR3 is TGTGCCAGTATGCCCACCGGGACAGGTCGGGCCGGGGAGCTGTTTTTT.

This chain links TRBV5-1 with TRBJ1-1; the D gene is possibly TRBD1 (6 bases). CDR1 is SGHRS, CDR2 YFSETQ, per germline. V was cut by 7 bases and J by 5 bases, with 15 bases left in between. This CDR3 spans 13 amino acids. CDR3 in amino acids: CASALRGNTEAFF. The CDR3 DNA reads as TGCGCCAGCGCCCTGAGGGGGAATACTGAAGCTTTCTTT.

The rearrangement uses TRBV2 and TRBJ1-4; no definite D call. CDR3 length: 15 residues. Germline V gene sequence: CDR1 SNHLY, CDR2 FYNNEI. Trimming removed 10 bases at V and 3 bases at J, with 18 bases between. In DNA form, the CDR3 reads TGTGCCACTGGATACCACAGAGCCCCTAATGAAAAACTGTTTTTT. Its translation: CATGYHRAPNEKLFF.

This clone was found once. The chain has TRBV9 and TRBJ2-7, with 7 bases fitting TRBD1. CDR1 and CDR2 (germline): SGDLS, YYNGEE. Trimming at V came to 4 bases and at J to 1 base, leaving 5 bases not matched to a gene. CDR3 length equals 14 residues. The CDR3 here is CASSIGTESYEQYF. The CDR3 DNA is TGTGCCAGCAGCATCGGGACAGAGTCCTACGAGCAGTACTTC.

The chain recombines TRBV5-1 with TRBJ1-1; D perhaps matches TRBD1 (6 bases). Germline assignment: CDR1 SGHRS and CDR2 YFSETQ. The V end lost 0 bases, the J end lost 4 bases, and 16 bases lay between the germline ends. This CDR3 is built from 16 residues. DNA of the CDR3: TGCGCCAGCAGCTTGGGGGGGCGGGGGGCCGTCACTGAAGCTTTCTTT. Translation gives CASSLGGRGAVTEAFF. Using reference TRBV5-1 and TRBJ1-1 for the parts outside the CDR3, the full variable domain is KAGVTQTPRYLIKTRGQQVTLSCSPISGHRSVSWYQQTPGQGLQFLFEYFSETQRNKGNFPGRFSGRQFSNSRSEMNVSTLELGDSALYLCASSLGGRGAVTEAFFGQGTRLTVV.

The V call is TRBV15, the J call TRBJ1-4; the D gene is possibly TRBD1 (5 bases). Germline CDR1 reads LNHNV; CDR2 reads YYDKDF (reference sequence). CDR3 length: 16 amino acids. Trimming cost V 10 bases and J 3 bases, with 21 bases left between them. CDR3 in amino acids: CAIQRGGGGANEKLFF. The CDR3 DNA reads TGTGCCATCCAAAGGGGAGGCGGAGGGGCTAATGAAAAACTGTTTTTT.

Comment on this clone: Germline and junction disagree at one end, which may indicate a read error. The chain uses TRBV7-9 and TRBJ2-1; 8 bases line up with TRBD2. CDR1 SEHNR and CDR2 FQNEAQ come from the germline V gene (reference sequence). The CDR3 is 17 residues long. The CDR3 nucleotides are TGTTCCAGCAGCTCCATTCATGCGGGGGGCTCCTACAATGAGCAGTTCTTC. As protein: CSSSSIHAGGSYNEQFF.